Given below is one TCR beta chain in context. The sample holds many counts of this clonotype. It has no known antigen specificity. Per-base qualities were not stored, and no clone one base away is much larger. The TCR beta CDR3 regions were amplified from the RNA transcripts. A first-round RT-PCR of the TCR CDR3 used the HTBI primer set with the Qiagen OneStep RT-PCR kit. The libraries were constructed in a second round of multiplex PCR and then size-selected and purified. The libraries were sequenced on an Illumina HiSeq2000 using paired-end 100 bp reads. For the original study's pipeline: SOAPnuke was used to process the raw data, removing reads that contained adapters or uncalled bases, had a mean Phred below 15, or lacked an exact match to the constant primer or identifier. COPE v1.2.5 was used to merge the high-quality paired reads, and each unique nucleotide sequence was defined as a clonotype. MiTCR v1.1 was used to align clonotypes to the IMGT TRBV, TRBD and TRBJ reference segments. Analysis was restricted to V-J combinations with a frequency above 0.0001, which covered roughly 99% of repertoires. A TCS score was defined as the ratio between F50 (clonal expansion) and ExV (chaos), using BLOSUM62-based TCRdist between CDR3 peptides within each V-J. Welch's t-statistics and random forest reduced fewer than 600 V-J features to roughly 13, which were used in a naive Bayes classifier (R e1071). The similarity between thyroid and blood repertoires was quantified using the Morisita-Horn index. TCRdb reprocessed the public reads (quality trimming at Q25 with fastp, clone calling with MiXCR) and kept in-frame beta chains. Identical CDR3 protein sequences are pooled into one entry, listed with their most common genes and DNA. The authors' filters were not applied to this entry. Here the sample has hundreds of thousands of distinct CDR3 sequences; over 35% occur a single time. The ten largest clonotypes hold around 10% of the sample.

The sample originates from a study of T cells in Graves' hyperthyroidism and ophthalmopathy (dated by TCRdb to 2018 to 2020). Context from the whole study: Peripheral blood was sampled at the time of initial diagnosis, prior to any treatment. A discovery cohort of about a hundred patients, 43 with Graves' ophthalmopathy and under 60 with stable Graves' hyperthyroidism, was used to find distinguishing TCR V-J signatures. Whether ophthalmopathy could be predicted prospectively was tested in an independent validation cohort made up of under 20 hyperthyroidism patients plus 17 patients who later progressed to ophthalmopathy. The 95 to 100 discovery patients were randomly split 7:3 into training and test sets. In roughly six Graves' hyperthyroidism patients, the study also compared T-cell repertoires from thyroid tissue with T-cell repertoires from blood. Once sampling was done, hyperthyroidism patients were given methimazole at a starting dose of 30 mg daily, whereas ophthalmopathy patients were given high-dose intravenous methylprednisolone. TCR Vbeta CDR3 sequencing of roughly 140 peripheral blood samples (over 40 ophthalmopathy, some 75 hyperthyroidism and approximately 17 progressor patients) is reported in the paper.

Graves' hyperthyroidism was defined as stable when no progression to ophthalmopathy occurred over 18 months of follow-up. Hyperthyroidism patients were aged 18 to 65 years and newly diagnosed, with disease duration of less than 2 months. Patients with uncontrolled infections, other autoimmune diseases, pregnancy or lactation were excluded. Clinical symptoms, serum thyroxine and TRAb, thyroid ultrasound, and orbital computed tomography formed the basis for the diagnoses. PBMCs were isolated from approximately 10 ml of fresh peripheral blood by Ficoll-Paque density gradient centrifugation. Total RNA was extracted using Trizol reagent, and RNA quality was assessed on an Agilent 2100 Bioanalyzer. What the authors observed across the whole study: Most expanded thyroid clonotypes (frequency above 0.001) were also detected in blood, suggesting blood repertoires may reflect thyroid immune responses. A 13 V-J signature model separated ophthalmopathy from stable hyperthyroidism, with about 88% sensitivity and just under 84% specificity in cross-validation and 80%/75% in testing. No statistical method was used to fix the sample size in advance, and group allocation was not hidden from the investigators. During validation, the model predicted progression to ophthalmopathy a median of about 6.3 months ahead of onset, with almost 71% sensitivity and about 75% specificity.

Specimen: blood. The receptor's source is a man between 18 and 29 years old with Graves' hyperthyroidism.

This receptor has the CDR3 CASARDSNQPQHF. The DNA sequence is TGTGCCAGTGCCCGGGACAGTAATCAGCCCCAGCATTTT. This chain joins TRBV19 to TRBJ1-5; TRBD1 agrees with 7 junctional bases. There are 13 amino acids in the CDR3, from cysteine to phenylalanine inclusive. Of the read, only the CDR3 DNA is kept; its 39 bases are in frame from base 1. CDR1 LNHDA and CDR2 SQIVND were looked up in the germline V gene (reference sequence). V has 8 bases trimmed and J has 4 bases trimmed; junction bases matching no gene number 5.